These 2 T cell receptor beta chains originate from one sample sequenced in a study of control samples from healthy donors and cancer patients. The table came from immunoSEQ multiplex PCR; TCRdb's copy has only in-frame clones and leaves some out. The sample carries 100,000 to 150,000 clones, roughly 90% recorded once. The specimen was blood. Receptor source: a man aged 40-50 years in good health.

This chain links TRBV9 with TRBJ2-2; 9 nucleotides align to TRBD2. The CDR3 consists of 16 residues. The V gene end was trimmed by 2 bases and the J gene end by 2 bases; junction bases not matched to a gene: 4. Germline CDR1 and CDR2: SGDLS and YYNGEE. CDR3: CASSVVAGANTGELFF. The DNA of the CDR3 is TGTGCCAGCAGCGTTGTAGCGGGGGCTAACACCGGGGAGCTGTTTTTT.

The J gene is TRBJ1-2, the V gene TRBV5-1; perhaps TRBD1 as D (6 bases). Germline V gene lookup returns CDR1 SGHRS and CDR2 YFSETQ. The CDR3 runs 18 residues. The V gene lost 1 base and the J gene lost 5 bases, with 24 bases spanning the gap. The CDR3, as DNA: TGCGCCAGCAGCTTGCCTCCGTTCGGGGGCGAAGACGGATATGGCTACACCTTC. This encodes CASSLPPFGGEDGYGYTF.